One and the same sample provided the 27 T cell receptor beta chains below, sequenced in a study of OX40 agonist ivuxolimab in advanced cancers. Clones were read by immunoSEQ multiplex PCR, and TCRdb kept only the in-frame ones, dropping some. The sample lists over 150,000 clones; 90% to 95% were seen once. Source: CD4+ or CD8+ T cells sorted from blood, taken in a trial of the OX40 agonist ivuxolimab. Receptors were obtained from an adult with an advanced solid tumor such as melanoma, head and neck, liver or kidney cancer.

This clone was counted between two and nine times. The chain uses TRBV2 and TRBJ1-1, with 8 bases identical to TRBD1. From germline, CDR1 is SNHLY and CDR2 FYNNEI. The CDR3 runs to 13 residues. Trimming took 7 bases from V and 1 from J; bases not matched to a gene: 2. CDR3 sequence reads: CASKTGANTEAFF. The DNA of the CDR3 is TGTGCCAGCAAGACAGGGGCGAACACTGAAGCTTTCTTT.

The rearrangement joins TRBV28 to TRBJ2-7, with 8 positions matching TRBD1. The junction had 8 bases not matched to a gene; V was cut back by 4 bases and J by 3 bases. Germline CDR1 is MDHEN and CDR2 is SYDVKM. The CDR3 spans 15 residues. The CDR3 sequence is CASSSTGTGYYEQYF. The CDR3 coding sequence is TGTGCCAGCAGTTCGACCGGGACAGGCTACTACGAGCAGTACTTC.

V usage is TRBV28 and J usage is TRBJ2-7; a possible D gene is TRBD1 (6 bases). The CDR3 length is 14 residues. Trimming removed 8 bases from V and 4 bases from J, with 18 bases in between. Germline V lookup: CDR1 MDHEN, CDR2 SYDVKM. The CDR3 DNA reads TGTGCCAGCGGGGGCCTCCCCCTTAGATACGAGCAGTACTTC. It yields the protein CASGGLPLRYEQYF.

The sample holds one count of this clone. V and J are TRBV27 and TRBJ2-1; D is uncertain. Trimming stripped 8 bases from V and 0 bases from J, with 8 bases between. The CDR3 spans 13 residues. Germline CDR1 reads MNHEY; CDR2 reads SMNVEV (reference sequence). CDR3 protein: CASALSSYNEQFF. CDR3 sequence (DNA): TGTGCCAGCGCGCTAAGCTCCTACAATGAGCAGTTCTTC.

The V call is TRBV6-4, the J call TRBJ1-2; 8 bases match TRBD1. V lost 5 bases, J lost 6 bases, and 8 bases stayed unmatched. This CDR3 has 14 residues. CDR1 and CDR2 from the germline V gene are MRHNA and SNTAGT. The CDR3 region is CASSTGQGSNGYTF. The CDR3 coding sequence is TGTGCCAGCAGTACCGGACAGGGAAGTAATGGCTACACCTTC.

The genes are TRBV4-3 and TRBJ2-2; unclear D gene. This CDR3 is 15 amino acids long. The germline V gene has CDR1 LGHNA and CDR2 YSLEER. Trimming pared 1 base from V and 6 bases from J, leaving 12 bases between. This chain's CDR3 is CASSQGGRRAGELFF. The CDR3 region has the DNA TGCGCCAGCAGCCAAGGGGGTAGACGAGCCGGGGAGCTGTTTTTT.

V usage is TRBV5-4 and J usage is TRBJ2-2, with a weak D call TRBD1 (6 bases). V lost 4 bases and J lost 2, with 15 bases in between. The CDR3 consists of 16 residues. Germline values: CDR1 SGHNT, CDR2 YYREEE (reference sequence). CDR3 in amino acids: CASSRADRRNTGELFF. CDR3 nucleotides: TGTGCCAGCAGCCGGGCGGACAGACGAAACACCGGGGAGCTGTTTTTT.

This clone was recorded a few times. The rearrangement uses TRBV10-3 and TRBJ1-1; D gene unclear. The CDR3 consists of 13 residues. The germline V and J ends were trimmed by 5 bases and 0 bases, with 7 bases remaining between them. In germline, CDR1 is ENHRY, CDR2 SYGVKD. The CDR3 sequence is CAISHGMNTEAFF. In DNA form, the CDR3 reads TGTGCCATCAGTCACGGAATGAACACTGAAGCTTTCTTT.

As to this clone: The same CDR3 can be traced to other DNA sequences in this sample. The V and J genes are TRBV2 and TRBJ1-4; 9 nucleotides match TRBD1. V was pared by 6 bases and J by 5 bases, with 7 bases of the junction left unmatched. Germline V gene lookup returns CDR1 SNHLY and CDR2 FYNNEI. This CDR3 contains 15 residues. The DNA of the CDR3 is TGTGCCAGCAGCCTCTTGGGGACAGGGAATGAAAAACTGTTTTTT. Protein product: CASSLLGTGNEKLFF.

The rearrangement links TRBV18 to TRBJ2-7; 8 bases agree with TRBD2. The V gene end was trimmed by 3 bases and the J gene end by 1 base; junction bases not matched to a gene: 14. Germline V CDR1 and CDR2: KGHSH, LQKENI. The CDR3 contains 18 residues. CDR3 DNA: TGTGCCAGCTCACCGAACTACCGAGCGGGGGTTAGGTCCTACGAGCAGTACTTC. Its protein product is CASSPNYRAGVRSYEQYF.

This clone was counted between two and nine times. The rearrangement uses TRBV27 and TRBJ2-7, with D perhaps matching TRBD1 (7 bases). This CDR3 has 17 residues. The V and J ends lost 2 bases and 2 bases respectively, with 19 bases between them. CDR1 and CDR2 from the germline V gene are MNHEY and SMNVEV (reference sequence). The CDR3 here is CASSLRSGGTETYEQYF. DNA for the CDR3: TGTGCCAGCAGTTTAAGATCTGGAGGGACAGAGACCTACGAGCAGTACTTC.

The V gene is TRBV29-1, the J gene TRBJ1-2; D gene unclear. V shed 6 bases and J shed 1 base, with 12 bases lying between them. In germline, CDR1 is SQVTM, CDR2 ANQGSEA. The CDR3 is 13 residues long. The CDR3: CSVRSRLNYGYTF. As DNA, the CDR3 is TGCAGCGTCCGTTCCAGGCTTAACTATGGCTACACCTTC.

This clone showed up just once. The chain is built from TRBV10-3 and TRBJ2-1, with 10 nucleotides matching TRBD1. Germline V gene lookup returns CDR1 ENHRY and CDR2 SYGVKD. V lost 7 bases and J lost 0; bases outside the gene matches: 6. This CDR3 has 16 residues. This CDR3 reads CAIKRGQGNSYNEQFF. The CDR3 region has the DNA TGTGCCATCAAGAGGGGACAGGGGAACTCCTACAATGAGCAGTTCTTC.

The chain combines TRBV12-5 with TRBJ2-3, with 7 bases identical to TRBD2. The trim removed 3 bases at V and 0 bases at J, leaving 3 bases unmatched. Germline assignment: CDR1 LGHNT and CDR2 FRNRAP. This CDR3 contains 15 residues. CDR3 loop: CASGFGLGSTDTQYF. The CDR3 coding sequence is TGTGCTAGTGGTTTTGGACTAGGGAGCACAGATACGCAGTATTTT.

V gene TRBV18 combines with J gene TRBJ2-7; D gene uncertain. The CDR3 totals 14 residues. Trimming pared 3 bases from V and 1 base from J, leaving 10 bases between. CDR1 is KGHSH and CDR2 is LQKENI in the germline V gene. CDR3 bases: TGTGCCAGCTCACCCTTGGACGGATCCTACGAGCAGTACTTC. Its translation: CASSPLDGSYEQYF.

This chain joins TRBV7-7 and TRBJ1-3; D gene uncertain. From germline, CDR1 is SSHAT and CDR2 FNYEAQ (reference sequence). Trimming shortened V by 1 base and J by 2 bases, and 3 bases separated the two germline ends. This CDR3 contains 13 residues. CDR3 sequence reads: CASSLDTGNTIYF. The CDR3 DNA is TGTGCCAGCAGCTTAGATACTGGAAACACCATATATTTT.

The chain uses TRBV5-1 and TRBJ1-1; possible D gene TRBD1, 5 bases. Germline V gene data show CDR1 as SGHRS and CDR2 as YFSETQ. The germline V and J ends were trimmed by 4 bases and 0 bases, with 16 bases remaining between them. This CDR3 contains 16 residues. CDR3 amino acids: CASSPEAGNMNTEAFF. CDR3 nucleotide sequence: TGCGCCAGCAGCCCAGAGGCAGGGAACATGAACACTGAAGCTTTCTTT.

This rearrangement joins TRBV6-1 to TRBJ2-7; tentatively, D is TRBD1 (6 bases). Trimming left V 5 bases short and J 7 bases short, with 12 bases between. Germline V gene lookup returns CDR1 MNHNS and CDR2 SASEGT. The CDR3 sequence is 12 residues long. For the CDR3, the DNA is TGTGCCAGCAGTCTCCAGGGGAGTGAGCAGTACTTC. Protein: CASSLQGSEQYF.

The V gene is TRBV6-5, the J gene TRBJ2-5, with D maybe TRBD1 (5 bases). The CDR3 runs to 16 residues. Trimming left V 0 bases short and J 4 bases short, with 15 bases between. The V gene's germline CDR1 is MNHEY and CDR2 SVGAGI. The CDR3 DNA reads TGTGCCAGCAGTTACTCGAGGCAGGGAAGGGGAGAGACCCAGTACTTC. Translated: CASSYSRQGRGETQYF.

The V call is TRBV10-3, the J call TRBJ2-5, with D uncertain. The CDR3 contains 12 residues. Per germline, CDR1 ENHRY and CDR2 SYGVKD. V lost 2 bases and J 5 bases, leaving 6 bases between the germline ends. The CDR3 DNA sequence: TGTGCCATCAGTGAGGGATCGGAGACCCAGTACTTC. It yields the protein CAISEGSETQYF.

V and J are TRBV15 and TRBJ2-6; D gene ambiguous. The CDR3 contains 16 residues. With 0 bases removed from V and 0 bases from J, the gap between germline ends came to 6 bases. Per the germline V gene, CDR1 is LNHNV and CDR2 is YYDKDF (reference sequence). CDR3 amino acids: CATSRDLNSGANVLTF. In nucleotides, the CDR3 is TGTGCCACCAGCAGAGATCTGAACTCTGGGGCCAACGTCCTGACTTTC.

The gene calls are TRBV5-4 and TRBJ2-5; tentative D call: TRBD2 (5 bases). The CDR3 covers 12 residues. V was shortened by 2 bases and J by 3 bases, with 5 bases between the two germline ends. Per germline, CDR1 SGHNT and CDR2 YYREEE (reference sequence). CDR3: CASSFSEETQYF. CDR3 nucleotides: TGTGCCAGCAGCTTTAGCGAAGAGACCCAGTACTTC.

CDR3 DNA sequence: TGTGCCAGCAGTGAAGCCACACCGATCTATGGCTACACCTTC. Its translation is CASSEATPIYGYTF. The V and J genes are TRBV6-1 and TRBJ1-2; D call uncertain. CDR1 is MNHNS and CDR2 is SASEGT in the germline V gene. This CDR3 has 14 residues. The V end lost 0 bases, the J end lost 4 bases, and 9 bases lay between the germline ends.

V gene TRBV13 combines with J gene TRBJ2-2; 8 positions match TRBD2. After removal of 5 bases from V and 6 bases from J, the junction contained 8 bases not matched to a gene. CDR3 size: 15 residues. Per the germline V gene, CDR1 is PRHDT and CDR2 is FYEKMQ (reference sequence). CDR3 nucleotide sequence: TGTGCCAGCAGCGATGGGACTAGTGGGCCCGGGGAGCTGTTTTTT. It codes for CASSDGTSGPGELFF.

Written as DNA, the CDR3 is TGTGCCAGCAGTATCACTTCGAGACAGGGGGCGTTCCACGAGCAGTACTTC. It codes for CASSITSRQGAFHEQYF. The J gene is TRBJ2-5, the V gene TRBV27; 10 nucleotides match TRBD1. The J call is uncertain, as TRBJ2-7 better fits the DNA end. Germline assignment: CDR1 MNHEY and CDR2 SMNVEV (reference sequence). This CDR3 spans 17 amino acids.

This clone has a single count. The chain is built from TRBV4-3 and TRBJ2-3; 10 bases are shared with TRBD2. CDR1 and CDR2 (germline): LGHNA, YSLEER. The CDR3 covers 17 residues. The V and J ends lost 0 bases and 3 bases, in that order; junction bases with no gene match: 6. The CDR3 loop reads CASSQDAGTSETDTQYF. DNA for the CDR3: TGCGCCAGCAGCCAAGATGCCGGGACTAGCGAAACAGATACGCAGTATTTT.

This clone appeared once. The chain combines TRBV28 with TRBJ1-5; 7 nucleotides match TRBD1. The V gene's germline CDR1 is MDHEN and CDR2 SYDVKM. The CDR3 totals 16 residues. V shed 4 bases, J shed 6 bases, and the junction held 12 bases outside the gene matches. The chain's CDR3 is CASSSPPRQGGQPQHF. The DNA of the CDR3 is TGTGCCAGCAGTTCCCCCCCCCGACAGGGAGGTCAGCCCCAGCATTTT.